This TCR beta chain was recovered during a study of vaccination and CD4 T cells after COVID-19. Sequenced with the Oncomine TCR Beta short-read assay was DNA taken from cultured CD4+ T cells. TCRdb re-called the PCR reads through MiXCR, storing one row per CDR3 protein. There are about 8,800 distinct CDR3 sequences in the sample; about 50% occur only once, and 8% to 9% lies in the top ten. This CDR3 comprises 15 residues. From germline, CDR1 is DFQATT and CDR2 SNEGSKA (reference sequence). V dropped 3 bases and J dropped 0 bases, with 11 bases sitting between them. Treatment indicated: roughly 11-day PBMC culture with coronavirus spike peptide pools or control peptides (ViraFEST assay). Regarding this clonotype: Antigen: not known.

The chain recombines TRBV20-1 with TRBJ2-2, with D tentatively TRBD2 (6 bases). The sequenced sample was CD4+ T cells from blood, cultured in vitro. The origin of this receptor is a human donor who had recovered from COVID-19. The CDR3 protein is CSARGGHANTGELFF. DNA for the CDR3: TGCAGTGCTAGGGGGGGTCACGCGAACACCGGGGAGCTGTTTTTT.